Each of the 15 T cell receptor beta chains below was sequenced from the same sample in a study of CD8 T cells in ankylosing spondylitis. TCRdb reprocessed the 5' RACE reads with MiXCR, giving one entry per CDR3 protein. The sample has approximately 350,000 distinct CDR3 sequences; over 12% are singletons. Sequencing input: blood, either unsorted or a sorted T cell fraction (not recorded which). These TCRs come from a male donor with ankylosing spondylitis or in good health (not recorded which).

This clonotype was picked up a small number of times. The chain links TRBV3-1 to TRBJ2-5, with D unresolved. This CDR3 is 10 amino acids long. Germline loops: CDR1 LGHDT, CDR2 YNNKEL (reference sequence). The V gene lost 2 bases and the J gene lost 7 bases, with 2 bases spanning the gap. The CDR3 region has the DNA TGTGCCAGCAGCCAAAGGACCCAGTACTTC. It specifies CASSQRTQYF.

The sample holds a few counts of this clonotype. The rearrangement joins TRBV11-2 to TRBJ2-3; 7 bases match TRBD2. The CDR3 runs 18 residues. Trimming took 2 bases from V and 2 from J; bases not matched to a gene: 13. Germline loops: CDR1 SGHAT, CDR2 FQNNGV. CDR3: CASSLFGGSLAHTDTQYF. The CDR3, as DNA: TGTGCCAGCAGCTTATTCGGGGGGTCCCTCGCCCACACAGATACGCAGTATTTT. Full variable domain (rest looked up from reference TRBV11-2 and TRBJ2-3): EAGVAQSPRYKIIEKRQSVAFWCNPISGHATLYWYQQILGQGPKLLIQFQNNGVVDDSQLPKDRFSAERLKGVDSTLKIQPAKLEDSAVYLCASSLFGGSLAHTDTQYFGPGTRLTVL.

Remarks on this clonotype: A read error is possible here, since a much larger clone lies one base away. The chain recombines TRBV7-8 with TRBJ2-7; maybe TRBD2 (5 bases). CDR3 length equals 16 residues. Germline-derived CDR1 and CDR2 are SGHVS and FQNEAQ. The CDR3 reads CAISRPRSGLPYEQYF. DNA of the CDR3: TGTGCCATCAGCCGCCCCCGAAGCGGCTTACCCTACGAGCAGTACTTC.

A few counts support this clonotype. V usage is TRBV9 and J usage is TRBJ1-2; no definite D call. Trimming removed 0 bases from V and 0 bases from J, with 9 bases in between. This CDR3 has 15 residues. Germline values: CDR1 SGDLS, CDR2 YYNGEE. The CDR3 coding sequence is TGTGCCAGCAGCGTAGATTGGTCAGCTAACTATGGCTACACCTTC. This encodes CASSVDWSANYGYTF.

This clonotype has a handful of counts. This rearrangement joins TRBV6-2 or TRBV6-3 to TRBJ1-1, with D unclear. The germline V gene has CDR1 MNHEY and CDR2 SVGEGT. The V and J ends lost 6 bases and 7 bases respectively, with 12 bases between them. The CDR3 is 12 residues long. DNA for the CDR3: TGTGCCAGCAGGGCAGCGACGAATGAAGCTTTCTTT. It is translated as CASRAATNEAFF.

This clonotype was picked up a small number of times. The gene calls are TRBV27 and TRBJ2-7; TRBD2 aligns across 14 bases. Per germline, CDR1 MNHEY and CDR2 SMNVEV (reference sequence). V was pared by 4 bases and J by 5 bases, with 10 bases of the junction left unmatched. The CDR3 loop spans 17 amino acids. In DNA form, the CDR3 reads TGTGCCAGCAGTTCTGGGGGACTAGCGGGAGTAGCTCACGAGCAGTACTTC. Amino acids: CASSSGGLAGVAHEQYF.

This chain uses TRBV13 with TRBJ1-4, with D hard to call. V was trimmed by 5 bases and J by 8 bases, leaving 15 bases between them. This CDR3 is 14 amino acids long. The germline gives CDR1 PRHDT, CDR2 FYEKMQ (reference sequence). CDR3 loop: CASSPGPGPEKLFF. For the CDR3, the DNA is TGTGCCAGCAGCCCCGGACCCGGGCCCGAAAAACTGTTTTTT.

Many counts were recorded for this clonotype. The rearrangement uses TRBV6-1 and TRBJ1-2; D perhaps matches TRBD1 (5 bases). In germline, CDR1 is MNHNS, CDR2 SASEGT. Between the trimmed V and J ends, which lost 5 bases and 4 bases, there was a span of 11 bases. CDR3 length equals 13 residues. The CDR3 region is CASSPGRAYGYTF. CDR3 bases: TGTGCCAGCAGTCCAGGGAGGGCCTATGGCTACACCTTC.

This clonotype was counted between two and nine times. The rearrangement uses TRBV6-1 and TRBJ2-2, with D perhaps matching TRBD2 (5 bases). CDR3 length equals 16 residues. V was shortened by 6 bases and J by 1 base, with 15 bases between the two germline ends. In germline, CDR1 is MNHNS, CDR2 SASEGT. This CDR3 is CASSPGLLLNTGELFF. The CDR3 nucleotides are TGTGCCAGCAGCCCTGGACTTCTTTTGAACACCGGGGAGCTGTTTTTT.

This clonotype was seen more than once but under ten times. V usage is TRBV15 and J usage is TRBJ2-2, with 7 bases matching TRBD1. This CDR3 region has 15 residues. CDR1 and CDR2 from the germline V gene are LNHNV and YYDKDF (reference sequence). Trimming cost V 2 bases and J 6 bases; bases outside gene matches: 6. The CDR3 loop is CATSRTPQGAGELFF. Here the CDR3 DNA reads TGTGCCACCAGCAGAACCCCCCAGGGGGCCGGGGAGCTGTTTTTT. Using reference TRBV15 and TRBJ2-2 for the parts outside the CDR3, the full variable domain is DAMVIQNPRYQVTQFGKPVTLSCSQTLNHNVMYWYQQKSSQAPKLLFHYYDKDFNNEADTPDNFQSRRPNTSFCFLDIRSPGLGDTAMYLCATSRTPQGAGELFFGEGSRLTVL.

This clonotype was recorded a few times. This chain links TRBV10-1 with TRBJ1-1; D gene unclear. Germline V gene lookup returns CDR1 WNHNN and CDR2 SYGVQD (reference sequence). The ends were cut back, 0 bases at V and 5 bases at J, with 13 bases in the middle. CDR3 length: 15 residues. The CDR3 here is CASSESKVGRTEAFF. In DNA, the CDR3 is TGCGCCAGCAGTGAGTCGAAAGTGGGAAGGACTGAAGCTTTCTTT.

This clonotype has a handful of counts. The chain is built from TRBV5-6 and TRBJ2-1; D perhaps matches TRBD2 (6 bases). This CDR3 has 11 residues. CDR1 is SGHDT and CDR2 is YYEEEE in the germline V gene. Trimming removed 4 bases from V and 10 bases from J, with 9 bases in between. CDR3 nucleotides: TGTGCCAGCAGCACTGGGGGGGAGCAGTTCTTC. Translating it yields CASSTGGEQFF.

This clonotype has more than one count but fewer than ten. V and J are TRBV12-3 or TRBV12-4 and TRBJ2-3; maybe TRBD2 (6 bases). The CDR3 is made up of 15 amino acids. V lost 6 bases and J lost 4, with 17 bases in between. DNA of the CDR3: TGTGCCAGCAGCCGCGGGACTCTAGTTCCAGATACGCAGTATTTT. Translation: CASSRGTLVPDTQYF.

The J gene is TRBJ2-7, the V gene TRBV12-3 or TRBV12-4; possible D gene TRBD2, 6 bases. This CDR3 contains 12 residues. V lost 0 bases to trimming and J lost 7 bases, with 7 bases between them. This chain's CDR3 is CASSLAGLEQYF. CDR3 sequence (DNA): TGTGCCAGCAGTTTAGCGGGACTTGAGCAGTACTTC.

The chain recombines TRBV12-3 or TRBV12-4 with TRBJ1-1; 9 bases fit TRBD1. This CDR3 spans 13 amino acids. Germline trimming cut 7 bases from V and 8 bases from J; bases unmatched to any gene: 8. CDR3 in amino acids: CASTRQGVEEAFF. For the CDR3, the DNA is TGTGCCAGCACTAGACAGGGGGTCGAGGAAGCTTTCTTT.